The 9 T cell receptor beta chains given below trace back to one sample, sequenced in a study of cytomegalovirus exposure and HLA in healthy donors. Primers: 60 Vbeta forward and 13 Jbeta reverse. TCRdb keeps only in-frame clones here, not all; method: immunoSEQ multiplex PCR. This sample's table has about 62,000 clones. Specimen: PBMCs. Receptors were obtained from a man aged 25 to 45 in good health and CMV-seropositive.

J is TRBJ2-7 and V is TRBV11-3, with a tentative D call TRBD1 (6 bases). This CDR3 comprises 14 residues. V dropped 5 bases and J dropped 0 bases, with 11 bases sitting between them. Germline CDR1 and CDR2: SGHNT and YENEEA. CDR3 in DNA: TGTGCCAGCAGCACTAACAGGGACTCCTACGAGCAGTACTTC. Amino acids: CASSTNRDSYEQYF.

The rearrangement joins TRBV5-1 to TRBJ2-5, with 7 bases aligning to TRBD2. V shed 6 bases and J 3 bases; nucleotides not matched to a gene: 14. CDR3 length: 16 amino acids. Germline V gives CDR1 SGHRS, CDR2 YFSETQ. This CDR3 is CASKWGGSLSKETQYF. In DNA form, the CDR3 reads TGCGCCAGCAAATGGGGCGGGAGCTTATCCAAAGAGACCCAGTACTTC.

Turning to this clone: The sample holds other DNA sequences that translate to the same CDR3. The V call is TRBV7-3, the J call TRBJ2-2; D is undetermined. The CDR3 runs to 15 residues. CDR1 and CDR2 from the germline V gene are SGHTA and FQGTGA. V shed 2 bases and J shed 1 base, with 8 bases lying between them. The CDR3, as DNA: TGTGCCAGCAGCTTATTTCGAGGGAACACCGGGGAGCTGTTTTTT. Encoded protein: CASSLFRGNTGELFF.

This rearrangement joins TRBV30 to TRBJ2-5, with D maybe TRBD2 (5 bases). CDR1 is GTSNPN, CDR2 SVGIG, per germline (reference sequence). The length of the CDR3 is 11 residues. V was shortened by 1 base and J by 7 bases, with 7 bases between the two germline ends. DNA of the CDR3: TGTGCCTGGAGTGCAGGAGGGACCCAGTACTTC. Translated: CAWSAGGTQYF.

Here the CDR3 reads CSGEGWDRVPDTQYF. CDR3 sequence (DNA): TGCAGCGGAGAAGGTTGGGACAGGGTCCCAGATACGCAGTATTTT. V gene TRBV29-1 combines with J gene TRBJ2-3; TRBD1 matches 9 bases. V shed 7 bases and J 4 bases; nucleotides not matched to a gene: 12. This CDR3 comprises 15 residues. Germline CDR1 is SQVTM and CDR2 is ANQGSEA.

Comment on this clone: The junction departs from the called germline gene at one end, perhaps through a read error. The CDR3 DNA is TGTGCCTGGAGCCAAACCGCCTCCACAGATACGCAGTGTTTT. It encodes CAWSQTASTDTQCF. The chain links TRBV30 to TRBJ2-3; D is undetermined. Per germline, CDR1 GTSNPN and CDR2 SVGIG (reference sequence). The CDR3 runs 14 residues. The whole variable domain, filled in from reference TRBV30 and TRBJ2-3, reads SQTIHQWPATLVQPVGSPLSLECTVEGTSNPNLYWYRQAAGRGLQLLFYSVGIGQISSEVPQNLSASRPQDRQFILSSKKLLLSDSGFYLCAWSQTASTDTQCFGPGTRLTVL.

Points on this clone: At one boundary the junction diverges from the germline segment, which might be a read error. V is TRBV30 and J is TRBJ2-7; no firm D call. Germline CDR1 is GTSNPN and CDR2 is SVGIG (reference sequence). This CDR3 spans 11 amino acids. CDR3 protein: CAWSVLRIVYF. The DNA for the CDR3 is TGTGCCTGGAGTGTACTGCGTATAGTTTATTTC. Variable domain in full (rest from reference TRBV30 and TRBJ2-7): SQTIHQWPATLVQPVGSPLSLECTVEGTSNPNLYWYRQAAGRGLQLLFYSVGIGQISSEVPQNLSASRPQDRQFILSSKKLLLSDSGFYLCAWSVLRIVYFGPGTRLTVT.

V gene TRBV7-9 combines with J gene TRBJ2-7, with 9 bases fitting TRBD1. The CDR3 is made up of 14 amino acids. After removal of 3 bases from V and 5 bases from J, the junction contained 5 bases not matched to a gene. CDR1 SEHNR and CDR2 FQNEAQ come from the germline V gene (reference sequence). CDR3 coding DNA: TGTGCCAGCAGCTTGGTGGACAGGGGACACGAGCAGTACTTC. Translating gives CASSLVDRGHEQYF.

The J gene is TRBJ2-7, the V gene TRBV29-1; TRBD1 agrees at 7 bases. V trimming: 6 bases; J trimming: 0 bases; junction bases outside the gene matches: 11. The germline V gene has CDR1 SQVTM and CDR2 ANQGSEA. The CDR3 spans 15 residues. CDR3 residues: CSVLPTWDSSYEQYF. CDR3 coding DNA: TGCAGCGTCCTACCTACTTGGGACAGCTCCTACGAGCAGTACTTC.